The rows below give T cell receptor beta chains drawn from one sample of a study of T cell responses to AZD1222 COVID-19 vaccine. TCRdb's table, derived via immunoSEQ multiplex PCR, lists solely in-frame clones and lacks some. The sample gives more than 95,000 clones, around 89% of which show up once; about 19% is in the top ten. The sample was peripheral blood, taken on day 0 of AZD1222 vaccination. All receptors derive from an adult in good health. CDR3s include the opening cysteine and the closing phenylalanine or tryptophan. The D gene is left open where the match is weak. Size is omitted from some rows. Given values are once, few, many or a class for expanded clones.

j_call: TRBJ2-5; v_call: TRBV4-1; d_call: TRBD2; clone_size: -; cdr3_nt: TGCGCCAGCAGCCAAGAGCCTAGCGGGGGGGCCCAGGAGACCCAGTACTTC; cdr3_aa: CASSQEPSGGAQETQYF
j_call: TRBJ2-7; v_call: TRBV6-5; d_call: -; clone_size: once; cdr3_nt: TGTGCCAGCAGACCGGGACACTCAACCTACGAGCAGTACTTC; cdr3_aa: CASRPGHSTYEQYF
j_call: TRBJ1-2; v_call: TRBV6-6; d_call: -; clone_size: -; cdr3_nt: TGTGCCAGCAGTCCGCCGACTCGGTATGGCTACACCTTC; cdr3_aa: CASSPPTRYGYTF
j_call: TRBJ2-7; v_call: TRBV30; d_call: TRBD1; clone_size: -; cdr3_nt: TGTGCCTGGAGGGACAGGGGGCGCGTCTACGAGCAGTACTTC; cdr3_aa: CAWRDRGRVYEQYF
j_call: TRBJ2-1; v_call: TRBV19; d_call: -; clone_size: -; cdr3_nt: TGTGCCAGTAGTGAGGGAAGAAAAGGCAATGAGCAGTTCTTC; cdr3_aa: CASSEGRKGNEQFF
j_call: TRBJ2-5; v_call: TRBV25-1; d_call: TRBD2; clone_size: -; cdr3_nt: TGTGCCAGCAGTGAATTCGGGGGACTAGTAGTGAAGACCCAGTACTTC; cdr3_aa: CASSEFGGLVVKTQYF
j_call: TRBJ2-7; v_call: TRBV6-5; d_call: TRBD1; clone_size: -; cdr3_nt: TGTGCCAGCAGTCCCGGGACAGTTACCTACGAGCAGTACTTC; cdr3_aa: CASSPGTVTYEQYF
j_call: TRBJ2-6; v_call: TRBV3-1/TRBV3-2; d_call: -; clone_size: -; cdr3_nt: TGTGCCAGCAGCCAAGATCGCAGGGGGGATGGGGCCAACGTCCTGACTTTC; cdr3_aa: CASSQDRRGDGANVLTF
j_call: TRBJ1-5; v_call: TRBV19; d_call: -; clone_size: once; cdr3_nt: TGTGCCAGTAGTATAGCTGGCCAGGGAAGCCAGCCCCAGCATTTT; cdr3_aa: CASSIAGQGSQPQHF
j_call: TRBJ1-6; v_call: TRBV7-8; d_call: -; clone_size: -; cdr3_nt: TGTGCCAGCAGCTTAGGGGTCCCGGGCAATTCACCCCTCCACTTT; cdr3_aa: CASSLGVPGNSPLHF
j_call: TRBJ1-1; v_call: TRBV2; d_call: TRBD1; clone_size: -; cdr3_nt: TGTGCCAGCAATTTTTGGGGACAGATGAACACTGAAGCTTTCTTT; cdr3_aa: CASNFWGQMNTEAFF
j_call: TRBJ2-3; v_call: TRBV6-5; d_call: -; clone_size: -; cdr3_nt: TGTGCCAGCAGTTACTCATACCGGGCCGAAGATACGCAGTATTTT; cdr3_aa: CASSYSYRAEDTQYF
j_call: TRBJ1-2; v_call: TRBV18; d_call: -; clone_size: -; cdr3_nt: TGTGCCAGCTCACCACCGGTCGAGAACTATGGCTACACCTTC; cdr3_aa: CASSPPVENYGYTF
j_call: TRBJ1-5; v_call: TRBV10-2; d_call: -; clone_size: -; cdr3_nt: TGCGCCAGCAGAGCGGAGGATTATAGCAATCAGCCCCAGCATTTT; cdr3_aa: CASRAEDYSNQPQHF
j_call: TRBJ1-5; v_call: TRBV2; d_call: TRBD1; clone_size: -; cdr3_nt: TGTGCCAGCAGATCACAGGGGGCAAGGAGTCAGCCCCAGCATTTT; cdr3_aa: CASRSQGARSQPQHF
j_call: TRBJ2-1; v_call: TRBV3-1/TRBV3-2; d_call: -; clone_size: -; cdr3_nt: TGTGCCAGCACCAGGGGCGGAGAGCAGTTCTTC; cdr3_aa: CASTRGGEQFF
j_call: TRBJ2-7; v_call: TRBV7-8; d_call: -; clone_size: -; cdr3_nt: TGTGCCAGCGGCAGGGGAACCTACGAGCAGTACTTC; cdr3_aa: CASGRGTYEQYF
j_call: TRBJ1-2; v_call: TRBV11-2; d_call: TRBD1; clone_size: once; cdr3_nt: TGTGCCAGCAGCACAAGGACAGGGGGCACTAACTATGGCTACACCTTC; cdr3_aa: CASSTRTGGTNYGYTF
j_call: TRBJ2-3; v_call: TRBV4-1; d_call: -; clone_size: -; cdr3_nt: TGCGCCAGCAGCCAAGATGCTGGGGGTGGTACGCAGTATTTT; cdr3_aa: CASSQDAGGGTQYF
j_call: TRBJ1-2; v_call: TRBV2; d_call: -; clone_size: -; cdr3_nt: TGTGCCAGCAGTGAAGGAGCAGTGGTATCACGGAACTATGGCTACACCTTC; cdr3_aa: CASSEGAVVSRNYGYTF
j_call: TRBJ2-7; v_call: TRBV4-1; d_call: TRBD1; clone_size: -; cdr3_nt: TGCGCCAGCAGCCCTCGACAGGGTAAGTTCGAGCAGTACTTC; cdr3_aa: CASSPRQGKFEQYF
j_call: TRBJ1-3; v_call: TRBV19; d_call: TRBD1; clone_size: -; cdr3_nt: TGTGCCAGTATGCGGGACAGGCCCATCTCTGGAAACACCATATATTTT; cdr3_aa: CASMRDRPISGNTIYF
j_call: TRBJ1-1; v_call: TRBV18; d_call: TRBD1; clone_size: -; cdr3_nt: TGTGCCAGCTCACCGCAGGGGGCGACTGAAGCTTTCTTT; cdr3_aa: CASSPQGATEAFF
j_call: TRBJ1-4; v_call: TRBV7-9; d_call: -; clone_size: -; cdr3_nt: TGTGCCAGCAGCCCAGAACAGGGAACTAATGAAAAACTGTTTTTT; cdr3_aa: CASSPEQGTNEKLFF
j_call: TRBJ2-7; v_call: TRBV7-6; d_call: -; clone_size: -; cdr3_nt: TGTGCCAGCAGCGCCTTACTAGTGGGGGCTTACGAGCAGTACTTC; cdr3_aa: CASSALLVGAYEQYF
j_call: TRBJ1-4; v_call: TRBV19; d_call: TRBD1; clone_size: -; cdr3_nt: TGTGCCAGTAGTATGGGACAGGGATTTGAAAAACTGTTTTTT; cdr3_aa: CASSMGQGFEKLFF
j_call: TRBJ1-3; v_call: TRBV12-5; d_call: -; clone_size: once; cdr3_nt: TGTGCTAGTGGGACCCCGAGGACAAGCTCTGGAAACACCATATATTTT; cdr3_aa: CASGTPRTSSGNTIYF
j_call: TRBJ2-2; v_call: TRBV4-1; d_call: -; clone_size: few; cdr3_nt: TGCGCCAGCACCACCAATGAGGGGAACACCGGGGAGCTGTTTTTT; cdr3_aa: CASTTNEGNTGELFF
j_call: TRBJ1-5; v_call: TRBV19; d_call: TRBD1; clone_size: once; cdr3_nt: TGTGCCAGTACCCCCGGACAGGGAAGAAGCAATCAGCCCCAGCATTTT; cdr3_aa: CASTPGQGRSNQPQHF
j_call: TRBJ1-1; v_call: TRBV4-1; d_call: -; clone_size: -; cdr3_nt: TGCGCCAGCAGCCAAGAACGGGCCAGTAACACTGAAGCTTTCTTT; cdr3_aa: CASSQERASNTEAFF
j_call: TRBJ2-7; v_call: TRBV6-5; d_call: -; clone_size: -; cdr3_nt: TGTGCCAGCAGTTCCGGGACCTACGAGCAGTACTTC; cdr3_aa: CASSSGTYEQYF
j_call: TRBJ2-7; v_call: TRBV27; d_call: TRBD2; clone_size: -; cdr3_nt: TGTGCCAGCAGTTTAAGGGGCTGGGCAGGGAGGGCCTACGAGCAGTACTTC; cdr3_aa: CASSLRGWAGRAYEQYF
j_call: TRBJ1-3; v_call: TRBV15; d_call: -; clone_size: -; cdr3_nt: TGTGCCACCAGCAGATCAGACCCTCTCTCTGGAAACACCATATATTTT; cdr3_aa: CATSRSDPLSGNTIYF
j_call: TRBJ2-7; v_call: TRBV6-5; d_call: TRBD1; clone_size: -; cdr3_nt: TGTGCCAGCAGCCCGGGACAGCTCTACGAGCAGTACTTC; cdr3_aa: CASSPGQLYEQYF
j_call: TRBJ2-3; v_call: TRBV12-3/TRBV12-4; d_call: -; clone_size: -; cdr3_nt: TGTGCCAGCAGTTCCGGAGGGGCGCAGTATTTT; cdr3_aa: CASSSGGAQYF
j_call: TRBJ1-1; v_call: TRBV10-3; d_call: -; clone_size: -; cdr3_nt: TGTGCCATCAGTGAGTCGGGGCAGGGCGGCACTGAAGCTTTCTTT; cdr3_aa: CAISESGQGGTEAFF
j_call: TRBJ1-1; v_call: TRBV11-2; d_call: -; clone_size: -; cdr3_nt: TGTGCCAGCAGCTTCAGGGGCGTGAACACTGAAGCTTTCTTT; cdr3_aa: CASSFRGVNTEAFF
j_call: TRBJ2-5; v_call: TRBV2; d_call: TRBD1; clone_size: -; cdr3_nt: TGTGCCAGTCTTAATCCAGGGGGCCAAGAGACCCAGTACTTC; cdr3_aa: CASLNPGGQETQYF
j_call: TRBJ1-2; v_call: TRBV7-8; d_call: TRBD1; clone_size: -; cdr3_nt: TGTGCCAGCAGCTTAAGACGGGACAGCTATGGCTACACCTTC; cdr3_aa: CASSLRRDSYGYTF
j_call: TRBJ2-1; v_call: TRBV7-2; d_call: TRBD2; clone_size: -; cdr3_nt: TGTGCCAGCAGCTCCTCGGGACTAAAGTTTATCTACAATGAGCAGTTCTTC; cdr3_aa: CASSSSGLKFIYNEQFF